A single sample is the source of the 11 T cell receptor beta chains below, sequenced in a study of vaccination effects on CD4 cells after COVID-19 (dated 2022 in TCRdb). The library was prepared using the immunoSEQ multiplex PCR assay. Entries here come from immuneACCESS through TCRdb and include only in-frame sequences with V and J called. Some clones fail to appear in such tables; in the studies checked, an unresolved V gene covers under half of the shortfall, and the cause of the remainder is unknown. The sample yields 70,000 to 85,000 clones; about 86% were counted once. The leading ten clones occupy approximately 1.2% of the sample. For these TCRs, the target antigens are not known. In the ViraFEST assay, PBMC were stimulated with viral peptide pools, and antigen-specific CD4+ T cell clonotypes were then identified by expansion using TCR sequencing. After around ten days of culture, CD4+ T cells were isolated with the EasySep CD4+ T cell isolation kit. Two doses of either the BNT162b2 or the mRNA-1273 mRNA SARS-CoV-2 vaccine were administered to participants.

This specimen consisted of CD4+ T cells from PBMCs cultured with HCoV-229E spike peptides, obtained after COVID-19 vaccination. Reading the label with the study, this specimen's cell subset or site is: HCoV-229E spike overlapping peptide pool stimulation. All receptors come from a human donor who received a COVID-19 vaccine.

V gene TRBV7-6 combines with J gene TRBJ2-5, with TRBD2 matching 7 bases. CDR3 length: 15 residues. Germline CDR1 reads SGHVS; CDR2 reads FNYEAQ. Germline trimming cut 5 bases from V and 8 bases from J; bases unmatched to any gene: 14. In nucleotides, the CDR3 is TGTGCCAGCAGCCCCCCGGGCGGGGGTAGGGTAACCCAGTACTTC. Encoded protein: CASSPPGGGRVTQYF. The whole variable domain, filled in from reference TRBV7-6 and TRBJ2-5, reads GAGVSQSPRYKVTKRGQDVALRCDPISGHVSLYWYRQALGQGPEFLTYFNYEAQQDKSGLPNDRFSAERPEGSISTLTIQRTEQRDSAMYRCASSPPGGGRVTQYFGPGTRLLVL.

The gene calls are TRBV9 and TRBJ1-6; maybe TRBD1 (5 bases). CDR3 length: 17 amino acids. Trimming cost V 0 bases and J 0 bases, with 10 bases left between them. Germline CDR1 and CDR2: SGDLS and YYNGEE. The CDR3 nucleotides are TGTGCCAGCAGCGTAGGCCAGGGAGGCTCCTATAATTCACCCCTCCACTTT. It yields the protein CASSVGQGGSYNSPLHF.

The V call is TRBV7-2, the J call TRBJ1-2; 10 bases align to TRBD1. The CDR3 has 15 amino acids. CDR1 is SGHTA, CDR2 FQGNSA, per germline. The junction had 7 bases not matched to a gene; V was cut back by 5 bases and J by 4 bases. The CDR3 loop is CASSRRDRGGYGYTF. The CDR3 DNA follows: TGTGCCAGCAGCCGCCGGGACAGGGGAGGCTATGGCTACACCTTC. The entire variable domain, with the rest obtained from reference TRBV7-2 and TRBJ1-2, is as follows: GAGVSQSPSNKVTEKGKDVELRCDPISGHTALYWYRQSLGQGLEFLIYFQGNSAPDKSGLPSDRFSAERTGGSVSTLTIQRTQQEDSAVYLCASSRRDRGGYGYTFGSGTRLTVV.

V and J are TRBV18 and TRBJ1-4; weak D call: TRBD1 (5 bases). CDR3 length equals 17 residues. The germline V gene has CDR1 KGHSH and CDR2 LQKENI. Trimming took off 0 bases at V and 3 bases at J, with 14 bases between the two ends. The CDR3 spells CASSPPRGREANEKLFF. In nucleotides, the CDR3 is TGTGCCAGCTCACCACCGAGGGGCAGAGAAGCTAATGAAAAACTGTTTTTT.

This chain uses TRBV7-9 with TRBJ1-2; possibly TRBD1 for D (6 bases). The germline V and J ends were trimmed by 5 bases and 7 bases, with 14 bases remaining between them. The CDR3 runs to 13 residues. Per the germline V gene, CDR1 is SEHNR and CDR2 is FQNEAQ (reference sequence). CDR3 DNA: TGTGCCAGCAGCAACCGGGACAACGGTGGCTACACCTTC. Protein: CASSNRDNGGYTF.

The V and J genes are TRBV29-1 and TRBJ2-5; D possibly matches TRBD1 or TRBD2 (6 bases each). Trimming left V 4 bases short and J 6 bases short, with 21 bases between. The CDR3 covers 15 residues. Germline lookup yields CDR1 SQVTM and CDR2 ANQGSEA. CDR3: CSVGGDSGGVKTQYF. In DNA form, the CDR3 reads TGCAGCGTTGGGGGAGACTCCGGGGGCGTTAAGACCCAGTACTTC.

The CDR3 DNA follows: TGTGCCAGCAGCCGGGGGGAGCAGGGTGAAGCTTTCTTT. Its translation is CASSRGEQGEAFF. The chain uses TRBV3-1 (or the pseudogene TRBV3-2) and TRBJ1-1, with TRBD1 as a possible D gene (5 bases). Trimming removed 4 bases from V and 7 bases from J, with 13 bases in between. The length of the CDR3 is 13 residues. The germline gives CDR1 LGHDT, CDR2 YNNKEL (reference sequence).

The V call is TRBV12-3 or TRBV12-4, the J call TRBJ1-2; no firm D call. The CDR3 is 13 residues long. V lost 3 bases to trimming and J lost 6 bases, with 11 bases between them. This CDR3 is CASSFPHTNGYTF. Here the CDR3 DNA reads TGTGCCAGCAGTTTCCCTCATACCAATGGCTACACCTTC.

The DNA of the CDR3 is TGTGCCAGGGACTACTGGGATGAAGCTTTCTTT. Protein sequence: CARDYWDEAFF. The chain is built from TRBV24-1 and TRBJ1-1, with D maybe TRBD1 (5 bases). In germline, CDR1 is KGHDR, CDR2 SFDVKD. V was shortened by 11 bases and J by 7 bases, with 13 bases between the two germline ends. This CDR3 is 11 amino acids long.

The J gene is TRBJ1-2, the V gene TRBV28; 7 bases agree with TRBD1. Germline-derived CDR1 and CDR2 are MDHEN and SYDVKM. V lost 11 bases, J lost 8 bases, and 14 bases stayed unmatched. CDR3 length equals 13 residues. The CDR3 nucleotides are TGTGCCGCCAAGGGGGCCTCCTCGAGCGGCTACACCTTC. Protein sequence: CAAKGASSSGYTF.

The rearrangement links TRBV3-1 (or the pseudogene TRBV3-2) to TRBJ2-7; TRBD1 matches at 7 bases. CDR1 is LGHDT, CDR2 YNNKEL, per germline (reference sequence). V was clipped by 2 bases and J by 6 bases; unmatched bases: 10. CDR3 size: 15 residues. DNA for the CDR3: TGTGCCAGCAGCCAACCTATTGACAGGGTTTTCGAGCAGTACGTC. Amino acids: CASSQPIDRVFEQYV.